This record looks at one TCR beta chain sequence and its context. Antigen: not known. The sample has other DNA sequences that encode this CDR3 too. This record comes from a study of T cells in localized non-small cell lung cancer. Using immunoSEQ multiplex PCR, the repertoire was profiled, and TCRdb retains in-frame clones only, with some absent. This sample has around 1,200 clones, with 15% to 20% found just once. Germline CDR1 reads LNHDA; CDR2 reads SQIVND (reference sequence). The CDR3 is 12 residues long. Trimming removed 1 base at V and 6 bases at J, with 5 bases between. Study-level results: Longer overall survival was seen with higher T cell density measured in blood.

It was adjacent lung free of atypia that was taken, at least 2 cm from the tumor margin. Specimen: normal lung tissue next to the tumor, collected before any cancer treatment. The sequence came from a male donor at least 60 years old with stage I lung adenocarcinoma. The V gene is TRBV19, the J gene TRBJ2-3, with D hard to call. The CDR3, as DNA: TGTGCCAGTAGTATAGGTGGGGATACGCAGTATTTT. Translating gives CASSIGGDTQYF.